This entry lists 8 T cell receptor beta chains sequenced from one sample in a study of blood T cell repertoires in COVID-19. Clones were sequenced by immunoSEQ multiplex PCR, and TCRdb holds only the in-frame ones, with some missing. Altogether 150,000 to 200,000 clones are present, about 88% being singletons, with the ten largest covering about 2.6%. The sample consisted of peripheral blood. The origin of the receptors is a man between 35 and 55 years old with active or convalescent COVID-19.

V usage is TRBV6-2 or TRBV6-3 and J usage is TRBJ2-3; the D gene is possibly TRBD2 (5 bases). Deletions cut 2 bases from V and 4 bases from J, with 7 bases between. Germline CDR1 and CDR2: MNHEY and SVGEGT. The CDR3 has 13 amino acids. The CDR3 here is CASSYEGSDTQYF. For the CDR3, the DNA is TGTGCCAGCAGTTACGAGGGTTCAGATACGCAGTATTTT.

The V call is TRBV2, the J call TRBJ1-3; D gene unclear. Germline V gives CDR1 SNHLY, CDR2 FYNNEI. This CDR3 has 15 amino acids. V dropped 1 base and J dropped 7 bases, with 14 bases sitting between them. In DNA form, the CDR3 reads TGTGCCAGCAGTGAAGATATATTGGCGGGGAACACCATATATTTT. Its translation is CASSEDILAGNTIYF.

The chain is built from TRBV6-6 and TRBJ2-5; 7 nucleotides match TRBD1. This CDR3 is 15 amino acids long. Losses at the gene ends were 6 bases for V and 3 bases for J; bases not matched to a gene: 10. CDR1 and CDR2 (germline): MNHNY, SVGAGI (reference sequence). The CDR3, as DNA: TGTGCCAGCAGCCAGTGGTCAGGGGGTGAAGAGACCCAGTACTTC. Protein: CASSQWSGGEETQYF.

The CDR3 DNA follows: TGTGCCAGCAGCTTCAGTGGTCAGGATACGCAGTATTTT. This sequence encodes CASSFSGQDTQYF. The chain has TRBV7-9 and TRBJ2-3; D unresolved. Trimming stripped 3 bases from V and 6 bases from J, with 10 bases between. CDR1 and CDR2 from the germline V gene are SEHNR and FQNEAQ (reference sequence). CDR3 length: 13 residues.

This clone was detected once. The genes are TRBV3-1 (or the pseudogene TRBV3-2) and TRBJ1-5, with no clear D. This CDR3 is built from 14 residues. With 1 base removed from V and 6 bases from J, the gap between germline ends came to 10 bases. The V gene's germline CDR1 is LGHDT and CDR2 YNNKEL (reference sequence). DNA for the CDR3: TGTGCCAGCAGCCAAGGGGTGGGCGCTCAGCCCCAGCATTTT. It is translated as CASSQGVGAQPQHF.

This sequence joins TRBV9 and TRBJ2-2; 8 positions agree with TRBD2. Losses at the gene ends were 3 bases for V and 0 bases for J; bases not matched to a gene: 4. From germline, CDR1 is SGDLS and CDR2 YYNGEE. The CDR3 length is 16 residues. CDR3 nucleotides: TGTGCCAGCAGCGCCACGGGGGGGCCGAACACCGGGGAGCTGTTTTTT. Its translation: CASSATGGPNTGELFF.

This clone showed up just once. The chain employs TRBV7-9 and TRBJ2-3, with 12 bases fitting TRBD1. The CDR3 runs 18 residues. Trimming cost V 5 bases and J 0 bases; bases outside gene matches: 9. Per the germline V gene, CDR1 is SEHNR and CDR2 is FQNEAQ (reference sequence). CDR3 in amino acids: CASSSPRDRGLSTDTQYF. CDR3 nucleotides: TGTGCCAGCAGCAGCCCCCGGGACAGGGGGCTTAGCACAGATACGCAGTATTTT.

The CDR3 DNA follows: TGTGCCAGCTCACCACAAGCAAGTCCTGGAGATACGCAGTATTTT. Protein sequence: CASSPQASPGDTQYF. This chain links TRBV18 with TRBJ2-3, with no clear D. The CDR3 is 15 residues long. The V gene lost 1 base and the J gene lost 5 bases, with 13 bases spanning the gap. Germline lookup yields CDR1 KGHSH and CDR2 LQKENI.